Listed below are T cell receptor beta chains from one sample, sequenced in a study of T cell responses to AZD1222 COVID-19 vaccine. The data were produced by immunoSEQ multiplex PCR, yet TCRdb's version contains in-frame clones alone and is incomplete. The sample has 150,000 to 200,000 clones, 80% to 95% seen once. This specimen was peripheral blood, taken 28 days after the second dose of the MenACWY control vaccine. The origin of the receptors is an adult who received the MenACWY meningococcal vaccine as a control. CDR3s include the opening cysteine and the closing phenylalanine or tryptophan. The D gene is left open where the match is weak. Size tells how often a clone was seen (once, few, many) or the class of an expanded clone, and some rows leave it out.

cdr3_aa	cdr3_nt	clone_size	v_call	j_call	d_call
CASSVTGEMRQPQHF	TGTGCCAGCAGCGTTACAGGGGAGATGAGGCAGCCCCAGCATTTT	-	TRBV2	TRBJ1-5	TRBD1
CASSQVRGLGEQYF	TGTGCCAGCAGCCAAGTGCGGGGGTTAGGCGAGCAGTACTTC	-	TRBV3-1/TRBV3-2	TRBJ2-7	TRBD2
CASGLVPSAIEAFF	TGTGCTAGTGGTTTGGTACCCTCGGCGATTGAAGCTTTCTTT	few	TRBV12-5	TRBJ1-1	-
CASSLGLTGTSTDTQYF	TGCGCCAGCAGCCTCGGCCTGACAGGGACTAGCACAGATACGCAGTATTTT	-	TRBV4-1	TRBJ2-3	-
CASSKGGSNEKLFF	TGTGCCAGCAGCAAAGGAGGATCTAATGAAAAACTGTTTTTT	-	TRBV7-7	TRBJ1-4	-
CASSQVADQTEAFF	TGCGCCAGCAGCCAAGTGGCGGACCAGACTGAAGCTTTCTTT	-	TRBV4-3	TRBJ1-1	-
CASTFNRGTGNTIYF	TGTGCCAGCACCTTCAACAGGGGAACTGGAAACACCATATATTTT	-	TRBV6-6	TRBJ1-3	TRBD1
CASSAVTTGDGQPQHF	TGTGCCAGCAGTGCAGTAACGACAGGGGATGGGCAGCCCCAGCATTTT	-	TRBV6-1	TRBJ1-5	TRBD1
CASSEEQGGTDTQYF	TGCGCCAGCAGTGAGGAACAGGGGGGGACAGATACGCAGTATTTT	-	TRBV10-1	TRBJ2-3	-
CASSMDRGYEQYF	TGTGCCAGTAGTATGGACAGGGGCTACGAGCAGTACTTC	-	TRBV19	TRBJ2-7	TRBD1
CASSLGGAEEKLFF	TGTGCCAGCAGCCTCGGGGGGGCGGAAGAAAAACTGTTTTTT	-	TRBV28	TRBJ1-4	-
CAWRGQGSSQPQHF	TGTGCCTGGAGGGGACAGGGTTCAAGTCAGCCCCAGCATTTT	-	TRBV30	TRBJ1-5	TRBD1
CASSLGQDIQETQYF	TGTGCCAGCAGCTTGGGGCAGGACATACAAGAGACCCAGTACTTC	-	TRBV5-8	TRBJ2-5	-
CASSVRGQNTEAFF	TGTGCCAGCAGCGTAAGGGGCCAGAACACTGAAGCTTTCTTT	-	TRBV9	TRBJ1-1	-
CASRRELGNTGELFF	TGCGCCAGCAGACGCGAGTTAGGGAATACCGGGGAGCTGTTTTTT	-	TRBV5-1	TRBJ2-2	-
CASSLRDTQYF	TGCGCCAGCAGCTTGAGGGATACGCAGTATTTT	-	TRBV5-1	TRBJ2-3	-
CASSQDRGPGSPLHF	TGTGCCAGCAGCCAGGACAGGGGGCCGGGGTCACCCCTCCACTTT	-	TRBV3-1/TRBV3-2	TRBJ1-6	TRBD1
CASSLAVQVANEKLFF	TGTGCCAGCAGCTTAGCGGTCCAGGTAGCTAATGAAAAACTGTTTTTT	-	TRBV7-9	TRBJ1-4	-
CASSASVAGSPLHF	TGTGCCAGCAGCGCTTCCGTGGCGGGTTCACCCCTCCACTTT	-	TRBV2	TRBJ1-6	-
CASGFGASGGYTQYF	TGTGCTAGTGGTTTCGGCGCTAGCGGGGGTTATACGCAGTATTTT	-	TRBV12-5	TRBJ2-3	TRBD2
CASSQEFGRGESPLHF	TGCGCCAGCAGCCAAGAGTTCGGCAGGGGGGAATCACCCCTCCACTTT	once	TRBV4-3	TRBJ1-6	TRBD1
CASSLTGDTEAFF	TGTGCCAGCAGTCTTACCGGCGACACTGAAGCTTTCTTT	-	TRBV6-6	TRBJ1-1	-
CASSLGQRAFF	TGTGCCAGCAGCTTAGGTCAGAGAGCTTTCTTT	-	TRBV5-6	TRBJ1-1	-
CSATGGGGYTF	TGCAGTGCTACAGGGGGCGGGGGCTACACCTTC	-	TRBV20-1	TRBJ1-2	TRBD1
CASSEEGLAGGPRADTQYF	TGTGCCAGCAGTGAAGAGGGACTAGCGGGGGGGCCTCGCGCAGATACGCAGTATTTT	-	TRBV2	TRBJ2-3	TRBD2
CASSNSPGRNEKLFF	TGTGCCAGCAGCAATTCACCGGGACGAAATGAAAAACTGTTTTTT	-	TRBV21-1	TRBJ1-4	-
CAIREDSSTDTQYF	TGTGCCATCAGGGAGGATTCTAGCACAGATACGCAGTATTTT	-	TRBV10-3	TRBJ2-3	-
CASSAGALSPLHF	TGTGCCAGCAGCGCGGGGGCCCTTTCACCCCTCCACTTT	-	TRBV9	TRBJ1-6	-
CASSDGQGGQPQHF	TGTGCCAGCAGTGACGGGCAGGGTGGGCAGCCCCAGCATTTT	-	TRBV2	TRBJ1-5	-
CASSQGWGEKLFF	TGTGCCAGCAGCCAAGGCTGGGGTGAAAAACTGTTTTTT	-	TRBV3-1/TRBV3-2	TRBJ1-4	-
CASSFGQGGSNQPQHF	TGTGCCAGCAGCTTCGGACAGGGGGGGAGCAATCAGCCCCAGCATTTT	-	TRBV5-6	TRBJ1-5	TRBD1
CASSLFGLSYEQYF	TGTGCCAGCAGTCTTTTTGGACTGAGCTACGAGCAGTACTTC	-	TRBV28	TRBJ2-7	-
CASSLAGQGEGYTF	TGCGCCAGCAGCTTGGCGGGGCAGGGGGAAGGCTACACCTTC	-	TRBV5-1	TRBJ1-2	TRBD1
CASRNSNQPQHF	TGTGCCAGCAGAAATAGCAATCAGCCCCAGCATTTT	-	TRBV6-5	TRBJ1-5	-
CASSPDRGLFTIYF	TGTGCCAGCAGTCCGGACAGGGGGCTTTTCACCATATATTTT	-	TRBV2	TRBJ1-3	TRBD1
CASSSGGSGANVLTF	TGTGCCAGCAGCTCGGGGGGCTCTGGGGCCAACGTCCTGACTTTC	-	TRBV6-5	TRBJ2-6	TRBD2
CASSPTSGGLGEQFF	TGTGCCAGCAGCCCGACTAGCGGGGGACTTGGTGAGCAGTTCTTC	-	TRBV11-3	TRBJ2-1	TRBD2
CASSSGGVSTQYF	TGCGCCAGCAGCTCCGGAGGGGTGTCTACGCAGTATTTT	-	TRBV5-1	TRBJ2-3	-
CSVEFRVNTEAFF	TGCAGCGTTGAATTCAGGGTGAACACTGAAGCTTTCTTT	-	TRBV29-1	TRBJ1-1	-
CASSQGNTEAFF	TGTGCCAGCTCCCAGGGGAACACTGAAGCTTTCTTT	-	TRBV18	TRBJ1-1	-
CASSQVSGQGYGYTF	TGCGCCAGCAGCCAAGTGTCGGGACAGGGATATGGCTACACCTTC	-	TRBV4-3	TRBJ1-2	TRBD1
CASSQDLRQGSGNTIYF	TGCGCCAGCAGCCAAGATTTAAGGCAGGGCTCTGGAAACACCATATATTTT	-	TRBV4-3	TRBJ1-3	-
CASSLGTAGNQPQHF	TGTGCCAGCAGCTTAGGGACAGCGGGCAATCAGCCCCAGCATTTT	once	TRBV7-9	TRBJ1-5	-
CASREGTAGLAPLHF	TGTGCCAGCAGGGAAGGTACGGCAGGACTGGCACCCCTCCACTTT	-	TRBV2	TRBJ1-6	-
CASSLGTSRGTDTQYF	TGTGCCAGCAGCTTAGGGACTAGTCGGGGCACAGATACGCAGTATTTT	-	TRBV7-2	TRBJ2-3	TRBD2